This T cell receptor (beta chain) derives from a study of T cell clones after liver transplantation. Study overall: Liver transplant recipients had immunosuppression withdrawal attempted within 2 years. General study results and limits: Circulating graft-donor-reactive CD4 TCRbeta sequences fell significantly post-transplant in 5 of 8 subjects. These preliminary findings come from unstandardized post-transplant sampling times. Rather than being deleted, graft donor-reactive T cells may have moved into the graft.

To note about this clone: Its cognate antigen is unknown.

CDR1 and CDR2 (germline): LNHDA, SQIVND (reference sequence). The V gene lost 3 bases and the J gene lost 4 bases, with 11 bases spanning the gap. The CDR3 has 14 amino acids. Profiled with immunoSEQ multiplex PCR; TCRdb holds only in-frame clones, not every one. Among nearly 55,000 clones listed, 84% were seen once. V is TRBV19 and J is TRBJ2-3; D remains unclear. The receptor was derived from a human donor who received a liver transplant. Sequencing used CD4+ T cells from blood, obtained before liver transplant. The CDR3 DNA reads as TGTGCCAGTAGTATTGGGGAATCGGCAGATACGCAGTATTTT. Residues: CASSIGESADTQYF.